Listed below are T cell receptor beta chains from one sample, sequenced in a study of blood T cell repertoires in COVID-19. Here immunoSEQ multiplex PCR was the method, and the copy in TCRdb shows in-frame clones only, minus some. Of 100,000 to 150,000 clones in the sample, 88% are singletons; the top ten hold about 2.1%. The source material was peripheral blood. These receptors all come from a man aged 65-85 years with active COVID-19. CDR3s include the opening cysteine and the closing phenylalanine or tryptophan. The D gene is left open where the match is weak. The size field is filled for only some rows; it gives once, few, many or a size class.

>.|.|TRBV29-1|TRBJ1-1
CSVEDRGTEAFF
TGCAGCGTTGAAGACCGGGGCACTGAAGCTTTCTTT
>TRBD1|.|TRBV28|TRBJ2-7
CASESRPGQGSYEQYF
TGTGCCAGCGAAAGCCGACCGGGACAGGGTTCTTACGAGCAGTACTTC
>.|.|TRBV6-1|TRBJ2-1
CASSEDWGQGTEQFF
TGTGCCAGCAGTGAAGACTGGGGGCAAGGGACAGAGCAGTTCTTC
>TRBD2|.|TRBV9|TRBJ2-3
CASSVSGRNEDTQYF
TGTGCCAGCAGCGTTAGCGGGAGGAATGAAGATACGCAGTATTTT
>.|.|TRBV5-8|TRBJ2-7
CASTGWAAYEQYF
TGTGCCAGCACAGGGTGGGCCGCCTACGAGCAGTACTTC
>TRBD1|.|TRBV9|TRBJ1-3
CASSYRDRYLVSGNTIYF
TGTGCCAGCAGCTACCGGGACAGGTATCTAGTCTCTGGAAACACCATATATTTT
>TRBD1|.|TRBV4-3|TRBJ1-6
CASSRDRGESPLHF
TGCGCCAGCAGTCGGGACAGGGGCGAATCACCCCTCCACTTT
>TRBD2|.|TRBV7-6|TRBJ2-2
CASSLDVLLAGHTGELFF
TGTGCCAGCAGCTTAGATGTCTTACTAGCGGGGCACACCGGGGAGCTGTTTTTT
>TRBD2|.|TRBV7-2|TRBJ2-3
CASSVLAVNNPSTDTQYF
TGTGCCAGCAGCGTACTAGCGGTCAACAACCCAAGCACAGATACGCAGTATTTT
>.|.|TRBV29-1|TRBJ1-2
CSVAGSGGYTF
TGCAGCGTTGCAGGGTCAGGCGGCTACACCTTC
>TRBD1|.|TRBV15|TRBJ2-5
CATSRDQRTGEETQYF
TGTGCCACCAGCAGAGATCAGCGGACAGGGGAAGAGACCCAGTACTTC
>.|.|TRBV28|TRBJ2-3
CASRPATDTQYF
TGTGCCAGCAGACCAGCGACAGATACGCAGTATTTT
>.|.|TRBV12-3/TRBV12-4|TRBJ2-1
CASSLNSYNEQFF
TGTGCCAGCAGTTTAAACAGCTACAATGAGCAGTTCTTC
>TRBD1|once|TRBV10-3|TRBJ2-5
CAISGGTGEETQYF
TGTGCCATCAGTGGTGGGACAGGGGAAGAGACCCAGTACTTC
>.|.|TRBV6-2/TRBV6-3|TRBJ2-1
CASSPVGREQFF
TGTGCCAGCAGCCCTGTTGGCAGGGAGCAGTTCTTC
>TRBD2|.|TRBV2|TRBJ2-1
CASTFQAGVTEQFF
TGTGCCAGCACCTTTCAAGCGGGAGTTACTGAGCAGTTCTTC
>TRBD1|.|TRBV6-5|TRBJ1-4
CASSPTGGEKLFF
TGTGCCAGCAGCCCCACAGGGGGGGAAAAACTGTTTTTT
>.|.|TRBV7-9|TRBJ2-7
CASSLDQGPYEQYF
TGTGCCAGCAGCTTAGATCAGGGTCCCTACGAGCAGTACTTC
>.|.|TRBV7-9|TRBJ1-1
CASSLDRLSEAFF
TGTGCCAGCAGCTTAGACAGGCTGAGTGAAGCTTTCTTT
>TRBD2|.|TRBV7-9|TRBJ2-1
CASVLLAETRDEQFF
TGTGCCAGCGTGCTCCTAGCGGAAACTAGGGATGAGCAGTTCTTC
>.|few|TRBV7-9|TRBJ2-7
CASSLGSGTYEQYF
TGTGCCAGCAGCTTGGGGAGCGGAACCTACGAGCAGTACTTC